This T cell receptor beta chain stems from a study of cytomegalovirus exposure and HLA in healthy donors. The PCR contained 60 Vbeta and 13 Jbeta primers. Measured with immunoSEQ multiplex PCR; TCRdb has only the in-frame clones, and not every one. The sample carries some 67,000 clones, 75% recorded once. Trimming removed 4 bases from V and 6 bases from J, with 18 bases in between. Germline V gives CDR1 LGHNA, CDR2 YNFKEQ. This CDR3 is 15 amino acids long. The gene calls are TRBV4-2 and TRBJ1-2; possible D gene TRBD1, 6 bases. The sample consisted of PBMCs. The sequence came from a man aged 60 to 75 in good health and CMV-seropositive. CDR3 sequence reads: CASSPKQGPSDGYTF. Here the CDR3 DNA reads TGTGCCAGCAGCCCGAAACAGGGTCCTTCCGATGGCTACACCTTC.